This entry concerns a single T cell receptor (beta chain). These data come from a study of blood T cell repertoires in COVID-19. Study details: Samples representing acute and convalescent COVID-19 were sourced from the United States, Italy and Spain. Sources were T cells, B-cell-depleted T cells, or PBMCs; the material itself was cDNA or gDNA.

Sequencing used immunoSEQ multiplex PCR; TCRdb keeps in-frame clones, though not all of them. Here the sample spans approximately 160,000 clones, 86% being singletons. The CDR3 spans 12 residues. V lost 11 bases, J lost 3 bases, and 4 bases stayed unmatched. CDR1 and CDR2 (germline): SNHLY, FYNNEI. The sequencing input was peripheral blood. The receptor's source is a woman in her seventies with acute or convalescent COVID-19. The gene calls are TRBV2 and TRBJ1-1, with TRBD1 matching over 9 bases. The DNA for the CDR3 is TGTGCCGGAAGGACAGGGGACACTGAAGCTTTCTTT. It yields the protein CAGRTGDTEAFF. The complete variable domain, with remaining parts taken from reference TRBV2 and TRBJ1-1, reads EPEVTQTPSHQVTQMGQEVILRCVPISNHLYFYWYRQILGQKVEFLVSFYNNEISEKSEIFDDQFSVERPDGSNFTLKIRSTKLEDSAMYFCAGRTGDTEAFFGQGTRLTVV.